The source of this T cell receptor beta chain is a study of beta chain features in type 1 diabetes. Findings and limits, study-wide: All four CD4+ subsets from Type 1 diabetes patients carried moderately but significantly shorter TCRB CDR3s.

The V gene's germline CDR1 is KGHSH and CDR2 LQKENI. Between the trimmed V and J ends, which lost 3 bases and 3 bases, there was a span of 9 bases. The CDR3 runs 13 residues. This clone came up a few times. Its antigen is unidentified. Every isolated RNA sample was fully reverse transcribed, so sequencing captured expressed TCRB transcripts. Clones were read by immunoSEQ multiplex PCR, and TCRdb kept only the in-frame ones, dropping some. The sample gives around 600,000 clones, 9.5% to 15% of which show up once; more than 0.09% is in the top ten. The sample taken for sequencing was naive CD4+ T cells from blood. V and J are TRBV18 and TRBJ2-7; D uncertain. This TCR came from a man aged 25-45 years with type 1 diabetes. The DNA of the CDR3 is TGTGCCAGCTCACCCTCACAAGACTACGAGCAGTACTTC. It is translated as CASSPSQDYEQYF.